Included here is one T cell receptor beta chain sequence, with context. Its antigen is as yet unknown. Method: immunoSEQ multiplex PCR; TCRdb's copy keeps in-frame clones and lacks some. The sample holds tens of thousands of clones, just under 85% seen once. This sample was included in a study of OX40 agonist ivuxolimab in advanced cancers. In the study overall: Two cutaneous melanoma patients and one hepatocellular carcinoma patient, three in all, had partial responses. Study-wide points: Blood T cells, both CD4+ and CD8+, expanded clonally by week 6 at 0.1 to 3.0 mg/kg. In general, CD8+ T cells held more expanded clones than CD4+ did, on average.

The CDR3 totals 11 residues. Germline V lookup: CDR1 MGHDK, CDR2 SYGVNS. Trimming pared 6 bases from V and 10 bases from J, leaving 10 bases between. This receptor was taken from an adult with an advanced solid tumor such as melanoma, head and neck, liver or kidney cancer. The chain employs TRBV25-1 and TRBJ2-1, with a possible D match to TRBD2 (6 bases). Source: CD4+ or CD8+ T cells sorted from blood, taken in a trial of the OX40 agonist ivuxolimab. CDR3 nucleotides: TGTGCCAGCAGGATGGGGGGAGAGCAGTTCTTC. This codes for CASRMGGEQFF.